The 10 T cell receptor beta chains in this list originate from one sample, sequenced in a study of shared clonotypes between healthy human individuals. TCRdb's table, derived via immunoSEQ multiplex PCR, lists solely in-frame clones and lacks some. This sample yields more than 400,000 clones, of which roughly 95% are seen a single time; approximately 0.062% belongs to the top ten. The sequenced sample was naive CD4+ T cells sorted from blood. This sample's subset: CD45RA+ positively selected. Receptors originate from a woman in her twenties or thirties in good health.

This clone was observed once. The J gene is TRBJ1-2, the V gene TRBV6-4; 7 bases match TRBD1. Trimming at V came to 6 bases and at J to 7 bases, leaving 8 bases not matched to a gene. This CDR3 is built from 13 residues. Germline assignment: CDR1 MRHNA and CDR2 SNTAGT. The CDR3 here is CASRQTGAGGYTF. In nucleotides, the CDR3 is TGTGCCAGCAGACAAACAGGGGCAGGTGGCTACACCTTC.

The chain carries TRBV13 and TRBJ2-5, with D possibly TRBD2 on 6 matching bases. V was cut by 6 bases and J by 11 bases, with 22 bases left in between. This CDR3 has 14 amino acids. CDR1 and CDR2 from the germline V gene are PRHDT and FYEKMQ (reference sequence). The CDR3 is CASSSRGSAGWQYF. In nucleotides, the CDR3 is TGTGCCAGCAGTTCCCGGGGCTCAGCGGGCTGGCAGTACTTC.

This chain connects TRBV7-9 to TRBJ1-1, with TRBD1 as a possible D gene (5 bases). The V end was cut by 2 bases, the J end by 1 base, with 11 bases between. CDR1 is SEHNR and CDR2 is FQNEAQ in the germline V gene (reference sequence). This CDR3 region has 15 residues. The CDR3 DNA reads TGTGCCAGCAGCTTAATCGGGACGGCGAACACTGAAGCTTTCTTT. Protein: CASSLIGTANTEAFF.

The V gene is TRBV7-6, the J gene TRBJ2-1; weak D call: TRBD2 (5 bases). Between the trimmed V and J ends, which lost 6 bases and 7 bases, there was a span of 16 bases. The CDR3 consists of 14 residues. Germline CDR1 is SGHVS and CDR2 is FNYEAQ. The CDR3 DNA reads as TGTGCCAGCAGTTCACACCCACTAGTTAATGAGCAGTTCTTC. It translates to CASSSHPLVNEQFF.

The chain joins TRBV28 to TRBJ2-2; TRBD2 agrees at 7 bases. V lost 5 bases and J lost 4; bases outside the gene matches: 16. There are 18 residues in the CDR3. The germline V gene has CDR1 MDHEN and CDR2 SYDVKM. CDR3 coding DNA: TGTGCCAGCAGTCTCCATCTCGGGGACTACCAACGCACCGGGGAGCTGTTTTTT. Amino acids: CASSLHLGDYQRTGELFF.

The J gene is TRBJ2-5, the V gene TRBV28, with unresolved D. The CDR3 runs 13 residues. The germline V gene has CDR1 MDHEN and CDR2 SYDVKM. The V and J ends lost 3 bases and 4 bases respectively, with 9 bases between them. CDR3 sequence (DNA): TGTGCCAGCAGTTTCGGTTGGAGAGAGACCCAGTACTTC. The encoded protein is CASSFGWRETQYF.

The CDR3 nucleotides are TGCAGCGCTAGGACAGGCCCATCAGGACAGCCCCAGCATTTT. Translating it yields CSARTGPSGQPQHF. The genes are TRBV29-1 and TRBJ1-5; 7 bases map to TRBD1. V gave up 7 bases and J gave up 7 bases; unmatched junction bases: 13. The CDR3 totals 14 residues. The germline gives CDR1 SQVTM, CDR2 ANQGSEA.

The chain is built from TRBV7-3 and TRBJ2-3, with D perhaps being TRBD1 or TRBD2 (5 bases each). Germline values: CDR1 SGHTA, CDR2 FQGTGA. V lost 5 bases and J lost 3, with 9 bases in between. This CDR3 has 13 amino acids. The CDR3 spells CASSPGSTDTQYF. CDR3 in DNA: TGTGCCAGCAGCCCAGGGAGTACAGATACGCAGTATTTT.

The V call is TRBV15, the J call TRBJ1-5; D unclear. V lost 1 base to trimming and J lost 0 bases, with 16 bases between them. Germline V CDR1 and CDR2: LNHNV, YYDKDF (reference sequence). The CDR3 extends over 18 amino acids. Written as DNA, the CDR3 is TGTGCCACCAGCAGAGCGGGCTCGGACGACTATAGCAATCAGCCCCAGCATTTT. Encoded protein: CATSRAGSDDYSNQPQHF.

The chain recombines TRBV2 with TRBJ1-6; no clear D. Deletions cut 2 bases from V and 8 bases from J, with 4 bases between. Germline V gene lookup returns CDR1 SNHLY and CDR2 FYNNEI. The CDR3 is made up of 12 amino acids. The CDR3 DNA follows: TGTGCCAGCAGTGAACAGGATTCACCCCTCCACTTT. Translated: CASSEQDSPLHF.